This is a list of T cell receptor beta chains from one sample in a study of spatial heterogeneity in lung cancer. TCRdb itself ran the 5' RACE reads through MiXCR, one entry per CDR3 protein. The table lists about 85,000 distinct CDR3 sequences, under 25% of them singletons, with roughly 6% in the top ten. The sequencing used PBMCs, collected at surgery. Receptors originate from a male donor with early-stage non-small cell lung cancer. The CDR3 runs from the conserved cysteine through the conserved F or W. D genes are given only for firm matches. A clone size is listed for some rows: how often the clone was seen (once, few, many), or a class if it is expanded.

J gene	clone size	V gene	D gene	CDR3 protein	CDR3 DNA
TRBJ2-4	.	TRBV6-2/TRBV6-3	TRBD1	CASSYSSGGVAKNIQYF	TGTGCCAGCAGTTACTCTTCAGGGGGAGTAGCCAAAAACATTCAGTACTTC
TRBJ2-5	few	TRBV7-6	.	CASSLVLQGNQETQYF	TGTGCCAGCAGCCTCGTCCTTCAGGGGAACCAAGAGACCCAGTACTTC
TRBJ2-7	many	TRBV20-1	.	CSASPLEEQYF	TGCAGTGCTAGCCCCCTGGAGGAGCAGTACTTC
TRBJ2-3	few	TRBV20-1	TRBD2	CSARAGRLLATDTQYF	TGCAGTGCTAGAGCCGGTAGGCTACTAGCGACAGATACGCAGTATTTT
TRBJ1-1	many	TRBV6-5	.	CASSYGKPGSTEAFF	TGTGCCAGCAGTTACGGGAAGCCAGGGAGCACTGAAGCTTTCTTT
TRBJ1-6	.	TRBV12-3/TRBV12-4	.	CASTGVHNSPLHF	TGTGCCAGCACGGGGGTCCATAATTCACCCCTCCACTTT
TRBJ2-7	.	TRBV12-3/TRBV12-4	TRBD1	CASCRQGQDEQYF	TGTGCCAGCTGCAGACAGGGGCAAGACGAGCAGTACTTC
TRBJ1-3	many	TRBV19	.	CASNSASGNTIYF	TGTGCCAGTAATAGCGCCTCTGGAAACACCATATATTTT
TRBJ1-4	.	TRBV2	TRBD1	CASSGTGPLGEKLFF	TGTGCCAGCAGTGGGACAGGGCCCCTGGGTGAAAAACTGTTTTTT
TRBJ2-3	many	TRBV5-1	TRBD2	CASSLGLAGSTDTQYF	TGCGCCAGCAGCTTGGGACTAGCGGGGAGCACAGATACGCAGTATTTT
TRBJ2-1	many	TRBV7-8	.	CASSPYGHEQFF	TGTGCCAGCAGCCCCTACGGGCATGAGCAGTTCTTC